These 2 T cell receptor beta chains share one sample of origin, sequenced in a study of neurological immune-mediated disorders. TCRdb passed the 5' RACE reads through MiXCR, listing each CDR3 protein once. In the table there are about 59,000 distinct CDR3 sequences, 3% to 4% of which are singletons. The sequenced sample was PBMCs. The receptors originated from a woman aged 45 to 65 with multiple sclerosis.

This clonotype was counted at least ten times. In DNA, the CDR3 is TGCAGTGCTAGAGTAGAAGCGGGGCACACTGAAGCTTTCTTT. Translating it yields CSARVEAGHTEAFF. The chain uses TRBV20-1 and TRBJ1-1; tentative D call: TRBD1 (5 bases). The V gene's germline CDR1 is DFQATT and CDR2 SNEGSKA (reference sequence). The CDR3 runs 14 residues. Trimming cost V 1 base and J 3 bases, with 12 bases left between them.

This clonotype was counted many times. The V and J genes are TRBV7-2 and TRBJ1-2; unclear D gene. The CDR3 has 12 residues. Trimming took 0 bases from V and 8 from J, leaving 7 bases between them. The germline CDR1 and CDR2 sequences are SGHTA and FQGNSA. The CDR3 DNA reads TGTGCCAGCAGCTTAGCTGGGGAAGGCTACACCTTC. This gives the protein CASSLAGEGYTF.